The clone carrying this T cell receptor beta chain was counted ten times or more. Its antigen is as yet unknown. This entry is derived from a study of CD8 T cells in ankylosing spondylitis. Each TCR beta library was made by quantitative 5'-RACE that incorporated molecular barcodes. TCRdb passed the 5' RACE reads through MiXCR, listing each CDR3 protein once. The sample holds roughly 120,000 distinct CDR3 sequences, about 13% seen once. General study points: Disease-associated clonotypes exhibited CD8+ identity and were relatively infrequent in peripheral blood. Seemingly distinctive of ankylosing spondylitis blood was a TCR beta motif formed by eight highly homologous variants.

This CDR3 comprises 15 residues. Germline CDR1 and CDR2: SGDLS and YYNGEE. The V gene lost 0 bases and the J gene lost 3 bases, with 10 bases spanning the gap. The specimen sequenced was blood, either unsorted or a sorted T cell fraction (not recorded which). J is TRBJ1-5 and V is TRBV9; tentatively, D is TRBD1 (5 bases). The clonotype was recovered from a female donor with ankylosing spondylitis or in good health (not recorded which). CDR3 DNA: TGTGCCAGCAGCGTAGATGGGGCTTCCAATCAGCCCCAGCATTTT. Translated, it gives CASSVDGASNQPQHF.